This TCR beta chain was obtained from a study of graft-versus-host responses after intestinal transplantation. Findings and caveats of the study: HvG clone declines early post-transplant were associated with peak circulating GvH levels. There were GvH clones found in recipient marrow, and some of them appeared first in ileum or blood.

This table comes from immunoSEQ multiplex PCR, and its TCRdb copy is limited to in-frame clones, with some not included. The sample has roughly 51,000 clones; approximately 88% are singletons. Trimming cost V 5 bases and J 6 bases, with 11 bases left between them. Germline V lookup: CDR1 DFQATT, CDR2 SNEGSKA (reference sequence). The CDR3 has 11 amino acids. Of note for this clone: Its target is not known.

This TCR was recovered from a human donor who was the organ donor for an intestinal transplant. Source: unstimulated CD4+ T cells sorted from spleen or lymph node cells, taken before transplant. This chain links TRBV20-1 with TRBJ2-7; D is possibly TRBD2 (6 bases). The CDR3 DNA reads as TGCAGTGCTGACCTCGGGGGCGAGCAGTACTTC. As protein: CSADLGGEQYF.